This record looks at one TCR beta chain sequence and its context. This record comes from a study of shared clonotypes between healthy human individuals. The CDR3 has 12 amino acids. V gave up 4 bases and J gave up 4 bases, with 10 bases separating them. Germline V lookup: CDR1 SQVTM, CDR2 ANQGSEA. The table came from immunoSEQ multiplex PCR; TCRdb's copy has only in-frame clones and leaves some out. The sample holds about 1.5 million clones, about 98% seen once. Sequenced: naive CD4+ T cells sorted from blood. Regarding subset: CD45RA+ positively selected. The gene calls are TRBV29-1 and TRBJ1-1, with a tentative D call TRBD1 (6 bases). The TCR comes from a man aged 30-40 years in good health. CDR3 amino acids: CSVGIGGTEAFF. Written as DNA, the CDR3 is TGCAGCGTTGGCATAGGGGGCACTGAAGCTTTCTTT.